Listed below are T cell receptor beta chains from one sample, sequenced in a study of graft-versus-host responses after intestinal transplantation. The antigens of these receptors remain unknown. Sequenced by immunoSEQ multiplex PCR; TCRdb stores in-frame clones only, minus some. The table shows about 94,000 clones, with roughly nine tenths occurring only once. Here the sequenced sample was unstimulated CD8+ T cells sorted from spleen or lymph node cells, taken before intestinal transplant. These receptors all come from a human donor who received an intestinal transplant. Both conserved end residues are part of each CDR3. The D gene is left open where the match is weak. A row's size may be missing; if present it is once, few, many or a size class.

J gene | V gene | clone size | D gene | CDR3 DNA | CDR3 protein
TRBJ2-3 | TRBV27 | once | . | TGTGCCAGCAGTCCTCCCTTTAGGGGAAGGGACACAGATACGCAGTATTTT | CASSPPFRGRDTDTQYF
TRBJ2-1 | TRBV7-9 | once | TRBD2 | TGTGCCAGCAGCTTCTCGGGGGGGTACAATGAGCAGTTCTTC | CASSFSGGYNEQFF
TRBJ1-1 | TRBV7-9 | . | TRBD1 | TGTGCCAGCAGCCAAGGGGGCGTAAGAACTGAAGCTTTCTTT | CASSQGGVRTEAFF
TRBJ2-7 | TRBV28 | . | TRBD2 | TGTGCCAGCATCAACACAGGCGCCTGGACTAGCAATTACGAGCAGTACTTC | CASINTGAWTSNYEQYF
TRBJ2-1 | TRBV29-1 | . | . | TGCAGCGTTGTCTCTAATGAGCAGTTCTTC | CSVVSNEQFF
TRBJ2-2 | TRBV10-3 | . | . | TGTGCCATCACGTCAGGGGCTTCCACCGGGGAGCTGTTTTTT | CAITSGASTGELFF
TRBJ1-2 | TRBV9 | . | TRBD1 | TGTGCCAGCAGCGTAGAACCCCTCGGGCAGGGGGACTATGGCTACACCTTC | CASSVEPLGQGDYGYTF
TRBJ1-1 | TRBV27 | . | TRBD1 | TGTGCCAGCAGTTTAGAGACAGGGGGTCTTACTGAAGCTTTCTTT | CASSLETGGLTEAFF
TRBJ2-1 | TRBV18 | . | . | TGTGCCAGCTCACCTTGGGGCAGGGTTCTGAACAATGAGCAGTTCTTC | CASSPWGRVLNNEQFF
TRBJ2-1 | TRBV10-1 | . | TRBD2 | TGCGCCAGCTCCCGACTAGCGTCCGGCTCCTACAATGAGCAGTTCTTC | CASSRLASGSYNEQFF
TRBJ2-1 | TRBV2 | . | TRBD2 | TGTGCCAGCAGTCCCGGGACTAGCGGTAACAATGAGCAGTTCTTC | CASSPGTSGNNEQFF
TRBJ2-3 | TRBV7-9 | once | . | TGTGCCAGCAGCTTGGACTCCACAGATACGCAGTATTTT | CASSLDSTDTQYF
TRBJ1-3 | TRBV5-1 | . | . | TGCGCCAGCAGCTTGGACCTCTGGGGAGGCGGAAACACCATATATTTT | CASSLDLWGGGNTIYF
TRBJ2-7 | TRBV5-6 | . | TRBD1 | TGTGCCAGCAGCCGAGGACAGGGGACCTACGAGCAGTACTTC | CASSRGQGTYEQYF
TRBJ2-3 | TRBV6-6 | . | . | TGTGCCAGCAGTTACATGTCCCGGCTAGGCACAGATACGCAGTATTTT | CASSYMSRLGTDTQYF
TRBJ2-7 | TRBV5-6 | . | TRBD1 | TGTGCCAGCAGCGGAGGAACCCGGGACAGCGACGGCGAGCAGTACTTC | CASSGGTRDSDGEQYF
TRBJ1-2 | TRBV6-5 | . | TRBD1 | TGTGCCAGCAGAACACGGGACAGGGGAGGTTATGGCTACACCTTC | CASRTRDRGGYGYTF
TRBJ1-2 | TRBV10-3 | . | . | TGTGCCATCAGTGACCCAGGGGCGCCCTATGGCTACACCTTC | CAISDPGAPYGYTF
TRBJ2-3 | TRBV11-3 | . | . | TGTGCCAGCAGCCCAGGCCGGGGAAGCACAGATACGCAGTATTTT | CASSPGRGSTDTQYF
TRBJ1-2 | TRBV12-5 | . | . | TGTGCTAGTGGTTTGGAAAATTACAGCCCCTATGGCTACACCTTC | CASGLENYSPYGYTF
TRBJ1-5 | TRBV7-9 | . | . | TGTGCCAGCAGCTTAAGCGGGGGGCAACAGCCCCAGCATTTT | CASSLSGGQQPQHF
TRBJ2-1 | TRBV6-9 | . | TRBD2 | TGTGCCAGCAGTAAGCGGGAGACGGATGAGCAGTTCTTC | CASSKRETDEQFF
TRBJ2-7 | TRBV6-1 | . | . | TGTGCCAGCAGCCCCAGGGCCCCCTACGAGCAGTACTTC | CASSPRAPYEQYF
TRBJ2-7 | TRBV15 | . | TRBD1 | TGTGCCACCAGCAGAGATGTTGGGACAGCAACTTACGAGCAGTACTTC | CATSRDVGTATYEQYF
TRBJ2-1 | TRBV9 | . | TRBD2 | TGTGCCAGCAGCGTAGGTCCTAGCGGAAGCTCCTACAATGAGCAGTTCTTC | CASSVGPSGSSYNEQFF
TRBJ2-1 | TRBV29-1 | . | . | TGCAGCGTTGCAGTCAATGAGCAGTTCTTC | CSVAVNEQFF
TRBJ2-1 | TRBV7-9 | . | . | TGTGCCAGCAGCTTATGGGTACCACAGGTGAATGAGCAGTTCTTC | CASSLWVPQVNEQFF
TRBJ2-7 | TRBV4-3 | . | . | TGCGCCAGCAGCCAAGAGAAGGGGACTGGATACGAGCAGTACTTC | CASSQEKGTGYEQYF
TRBJ1-1 | TRBV7-9 | . | . | TGTGCCAGCAGCTTAGGTAGCATGAACACTGAAGCTTTCTTT | CASSLGSMNTEAFF
TRBJ2-5 | TRBV28 | . | TRBD1 | TGTGCCAGCAGTTTAATCCTTGGCGGGACAGGGGGCATAGGGCAAGAGACCCAGTACTTC | CASSLILGGTGGIGQETQYF
TRBJ1-6 | TRBV4-3 | . | . | TGCGCCAGCAGCCAAAGCGTCAATTCACCCCTCCACTTT | CASSQSVNSPLHF
TRBJ1-5 | TRBV6-1 | . | TRBD1 | TGTGCCAGCAGTGAAGATAGGACAGGGGGCAATCAGCCCCAGCATTTT | CASSEDRTGGNQPQHF
TRBJ2-2 | TRBV9 | . | . | TGTGCCAGCAGCCCCAGGCCTGACACCGGGGAGCTGTTTTTT | CASSPRPDTGELFF
TRBJ1-2 | TRBV7-8 | once | . | TGTGCCAGCAGCCCGACAGGAACCAACTATGGCTACACCTTC | CASSPTGTNYGYTF
TRBJ2-1 | TRBV25-1 | . | . | TGTGCCAGCAGTGAATATTCGCGGGAGCAGTTCTTC | CASSEYSREQFF
TRBJ2-7 | TRBV12-5 | . | TRBD1 | TGTGCTAGTGGTTTGCTCTTGACAGGGGGCTCCTTCTACGAGCAGTACTTC | CASGLLLTGGSFYEQYF
TRBJ1-1 | TRBV30 | . | . | TGTGCCTGGAGTGGCCTTACCCAGGGGGCTTTCTTT | CAWSGLTQGAFF
TRBJ2-7 | TRBV27 | . | TRBD1 | TGTGCCAGCAGTCCGGGACAGCTCTACGAGCAGTACTTC | CASSPGQLYEQYF
TRBJ2-1 | TRBV7-2 | once | TRBD2 | TGTGCCAGCAGCTGGGGGGGACCCTACAATGAGCAGTTCTTC | CASSWGGPYNEQFF
TRBJ2-7 | TRBV4-3 | . | . | TGCGCCAGCAGCCAAGGAGGCCAATACGAGCAGTACTTC | CASSQGGQYEQYF